This T cell receptor (beta chain) was retrieved from a study of CD8 T cells in ankylosing spondylitis. This CDR3 spans 11 amino acids. Trimming stripped 3 bases from V and 8 bases from J, with 4 bases between. Looked up from germline, CDR1 is MNHNS and CDR2 is SASEGT. One entry per CDR3 protein, called by TCRdb with MiXCR from the 5' RACE reads. Here the sample spans 250,000 or so distinct CDR3 sequences, under 30% being singletons. Of note for this clonotype: Its antigen is still unknown.

Study results and caveats: Disease-associated clonotypes exhibited CD8+ identity and were relatively infrequent in peripheral blood. Seemingly distinctive of ankylosing spondylitis blood was a TCR beta motif formed by eight highly homologous variants.

The V and J genes are TRBV6-1 and TRBJ1-4, with D unresolved. Sequencing was performed on blood, either unsorted or a sorted T cell fraction (not recorded which). The TCR was taken from a male donor with ankylosing spondylitis or in good health (not recorded which). The CDR3 is CASSELEKLFF. DNA for the CDR3: TGTGCCAGCAGTGAGTTGGAAAAACTGTTTTTT.